The text below deals with one TCR beta chain. In the study's own analysis: Cell counts per sample came from amplifying reference gene primers. The protocol was immunoSEQ multiplex PCR, while the TCRdb copy is restricted to in-frame clones and leaves out a portion. The V and J calls and clone size are taken from that table; D and trimming were inferred from the DNA. Among around 170,000 clones, 80% were seen once, and the ten largest hold 13% to 15%. Germline assignment: CDR1 MNHEY and CDR2 SVGAGI. The CDR3 spans 13 residues. The V and J ends lost 11 bases and 4 bases respectively, with 15 bases between them. Enrollees, roughly 18 to 95 years old, lived in fewer than 25 US areas. These data belong to a study of blood T cell repertoires in COVID-19. The overall study: Material from acute and convalescent COVID-19 was sourced from the United States, Italy and Spain. Sources were T cells, B-cell-depleted T cells, or PBMCs; the material itself was cDNA or gDNA.

Material: PBMCs or T cells enriched from blood (not recorded which). This rearrangement joins TRBV6-5 to TRBJ1-3; unclear D gene. The clonotype comes from a man aged 55 to 70 who had been exposed to COVID-19. The CDR3 DNA sequence: TGTGCCTGGGCCGGGGTTGCGGGAAACACCATATATTTT. Translated, it gives CAWAGVAGNTIYF.